What follows are 7 T cell receptor beta chains derived from one specimen sequenced in a study of T-cell reconstitution after alpha-beta-depleted transplantation in children. TCRbeta library preparation incorporated unique molecular identifiers. TCRdb passed the PCR reads through MiXCR, listing each CDR3 protein once. This sample has 640,000 or so distinct CDR3 sequences, with roughly 15% found just once. The sample was PBMCs from the stem cell graft donor, taken from the stem cell graft. The receptor source for this set is a human donor who donated a stem cell graft to a child with acute myeloid leukemia.

This clonotype has ten or more counts. V and J are TRBV20-1 and TRBJ1-2, with D unclear. This CDR3 has 13 amino acids. Germline CDR1 reads DFQATT; CDR2 reads SNEGSKA (reference sequence). Trimming took 3 bases from V and 5 from J, leaving 13 bases between them. CDR3 region: CSASFSLTYGYTF. The CDR3 DNA follows: TGCAGTGCTAGCTTCAGCCTGACATATGGCTACACCTTC.

This clonotype came up many times. V usage is TRBV12-3 or TRBV12-4 and J usage is TRBJ2-1; TRBD1 matches 7 bases. J gave up 8 bases and V 9 bases, and 7 bases lay outside the gene matches. The CDR3 is made up of 12 amino acids. The DNA for the CDR3 is TGTGCCAGAACCTCCGACAGGGATGAGCAGTTCTTC. This translates into CARTSDRDEQFF.

The gene calls are TRBV6-1 and TRBJ2-1, with 8 bases lining up with TRBD1. The V segment lost 6 bases and the J segment 4 bases; nucleotides outside the gene matches: 8. The CDR3 runs 15 residues. The germline V gene encodes CDR1 MNHNS and CDR2 SASEGT. DNA of the CDR3: TGTGCCAGCAGCGGATGGGACAGGCTTTACAATGAGCAGTTCTTC. This gives the protein CASSGWDRLYNEQFF.

This clonotype was counted between two and nine times. The CDR3 protein is CASSLVGGREQYV. The CDR3 DNA sequence: TGTGCCAGCAGCTTAGTAGGTGGAAGAGAGCAGTACGTC. V is TRBV7-2 and J is TRBJ2-7; no definite D call. CDR3 size: 13 residues. The germline V gene has CDR1 SGHTA and CDR2 FQGNSA. The V end lost 1 base, the J end lost 7 bases, and 11 bases lay between the germline ends.

Many counts were recorded for this clonotype. This chain uses TRBV4-2 with TRBJ2-4, with D hard to call. V lost 2 bases to trimming and J lost 5 bases, with 10 bases between them. Germline CDR1 and CDR2: LGHNA and YNFKEQ. The CDR3 contains 14 residues. This CDR3 reads CASSQTVRENIQYF. CDR3 bases: TGTGCCAGCAGCCAAACGGTTAGGGAAAACATTCAGTACTTC.

This clonotype has more than one count but fewer than ten. The V and J genes are TRBV9 and TRBJ1-1; D unresolved. Germline V gene lookup returns CDR1 SGDLS and CDR2 YYNGEE. This CDR3 contains 13 residues. V gave up 4 bases and J gave up 3 bases, with 10 bases separating them. The CDR3 coding sequence is TGTGCCAGCAGCAACCGGGAAGACACTGAAGCTTTCTTT. Its protein product is CASSNREDTEAFF. The whole variable domain, filled in from reference TRBV9 and TRBJ1-1, reads DSGVTQTPKHLITATGQRVTLRCSPRSGDLSVYWYQQSLDQGLQFLIQYYNGEERAKGNILERFSAQQFPDLHSELNLSSLELGDSALYFCASSNREDTEAFFGQGTRLTVV.

The sample holds many counts of this clonotype. The rearrangement links TRBV7-2 to TRBJ2-3; 7 bases are shared with TRBD1. CDR3 size: 12 residues. V lost 5 bases, J lost 9 bases, and 5 bases stayed unmatched. Germline assignment: CDR1 SGHTA and CDR2 FQGNSA. In DNA, the CDR3 is TGTGCCAGCAGCGAGACAGGGCGGACGCAGTATTTT. It codes for CASSETGRTQYF. The whole variable domain, remainder taken from reference TRBV7-2 and TRBJ2-3, is GAGVSQSPSNKVTEKGKDVELRCDPISGHTALYWYRQSLGQGLEFLIYFQGNSAPDKSGLPSDRFSAERTGGSVSTLTIQRTQQEDSAVYLCASSETGRTQYFGPGTRLTVL.